The 24 T cell receptor beta chains below all came from one sample that was sequenced in a study of T-cell reconstitution after alpha-beta-depleted transplantation in children. During its preparation, the TCRbeta library received unique molecular identifiers. TCRdb re-derived calls from the PCR reads in MiXCR, one entry per CDR3 protein. This sample has almost 600,000 distinct CDR3 sequences, with about a quarter found just once. The sequencing here drew on PBMCs, taken before TCRalphabeta/CD19-depleted stem cell transplant. Receptors were obtained from a boy under two years old with Wiskott-Aldrich syndrome, due to receive a stem cell transplant.

The chain employs TRBV20-1 and TRBJ1-5; 8 bases fit TRBD1. Germline V gives CDR1 DFQATT, CDR2 SNEGSKA (reference sequence). The CDR3 spans 14 residues. V was clipped by 3 bases and J by 5 bases; unmatched bases: 6. DNA for the CDR3: TGCAGTGCTAGTCCGGACAGGGCATATCAGCCCCAGCATTTT. Translating gives CSASPDRAYQPQHF.

This clonotype has only a few counts. The chain joins TRBV5-1 to TRBJ1-4; TRBD1 is a possible D gene (5 bases). Germline loops: CDR1 SGHRS, CDR2 YFSETQ. This CDR3 comprises 17 residues. V was shortened by 0 bases and J by 5 bases, with 17 bases between the two germline ends. CDR3 loop: CASSLGQPMGLNEKLFF. CDR3 bases: TGCGCCAGCAGCTTGGGACAGCCAATGGGTCTGAATGAAAAACTGTTTTTT.

This clonotype appeared a few times. V usage is TRBV20-1 and J usage is TRBJ2-1; unclear D gene. The CDR3 loop spans 13 amino acids. Germline V gene sequence: CDR1 DFQATT, CDR2 SNEGSKA (reference sequence). CDR3 nucleotide sequence: TGCCCCAAATTTTATCAGACTTACAATGAGCAGTTCTTC. Translating gives CPKFYQTYNEQFF.

The rearrangement links TRBV19 to TRBJ1-5; possibly TRBD1 for D (6 bases). This CDR3 spans 14 amino acids. Deletions cut 7 bases from V and 4 bases from J, with 14 bases between. CDR1 and CDR2 (germline): LNHDA, SQIVND (reference sequence). CDR3 sequence: CASTAIRGNQPQHF. In nucleotides, the CDR3 is TGTGCCAGTACCGCCATCAGGGGTAATCAGCCCCAGCATTTT.

The V call is TRBV20-1, the J call TRBJ2-7; 8 bases fit TRBD2. The trim removed 6 bases at V and 3 bases at J, leaving 7 bases unmatched. Germline-derived CDR1 and CDR2 are DFQATT and SNEGSKA (reference sequence). The CDR3 is made up of 13 amino acids. The CDR3 spells CSAESGTSYEQYF. CDR3 DNA sequence: TGCAGTGCGGAGTCCGGGACTAGCTACGAGCAGTACTTC.

V is TRBV7-2 and J is TRBJ2-7; tentatively, D is TRBD1 (6 bases). V lost 8 bases to trimming and J lost 0 bases, with 14 bases between them. CDR1 and CDR2 from the germline V gene are SGHTA and FQGNSA. The CDR3 is 14 residues long. The chain's CDR3 is CASGSGVFSYEQYF. CDR3 nucleotides: TGTGCCAGCGGTTCAGGGGTGTTCTCCTACGAGCAGTACTTC. The full variable domain, with the rest looked up from reference TRBV7-2 and TRBJ2-7, is GAGVSQSPSNKVTEKGKDVELRCDPISGHTALYWYRQSLGQGLEFLIYFQGNSAPDKSGLPSDRFSAERTGGSVSTLTIQRTQQEDSAVYLCASGSGVFSYEQYFGPGTRLTVT.

This chain connects TRBV5-1 to TRBJ2-7; 7 bases align to TRBD2. Germline CDR1 reads SGHRS; CDR2 reads YFSETQ. V lost 2 bases, J lost 1 base, and 9 bases stayed unmatched. CDR3 length: 16 residues. The CDR3 sequence is CASSFGGLAASYEQYF. DNA for the CDR3: TGCGCCAGCAGCTTCGGTGGGCTAGCGGCTTCCTACGAGCAGTACTTC. Supplemented by reference TRBV5-1 and TRBJ2-7, the full variable domain reads KAGVTQTPRYLIKTRGQQVTLSCSPISGHRSVSWYQQTPGQGLQFLFEYFSETQRNKGNFPGRFSGRQFSNSRSEMNVSTLELGDSALYLCASSFGGLAASYEQYFGPGTRLTVT.

The chain carries TRBV20-1 and TRBJ1-2; tentatively, D is TRBD1 (5 bases). This CDR3 has 14 residues. V was shortened by 1 base and J by 2 bases, with 11 bases between the two germline ends. Per germline, CDR1 DFQATT and CDR2 SNEGSKA (reference sequence). The CDR3 loop is CSARGWNRNYGYTF. CDR3 in DNA: TGCAGTGCTAGAGGATGGAACAGGAACTATGGCTACACCTTC.

This chain joins TRBV15 and TRBJ2-7, with 7 bases aligning to TRBD1. Germline values: CDR1 LNHNV, CDR2 YYDKDF (reference sequence). The ends lost 5 bases at V and 2 bases at J; junction bases unmatched: 6. The CDR3 is 14 residues long. The CDR3 protein is CATSYRQGAYEQYF. CDR3 DNA: TGTGCCACCAGCTACCGACAGGGCGCCTACGAGCAGTACTTC. Together with reference TRBV15 and TRBJ2-7, the CDR3 gives the full variable domain: DAMVIQNPRYQVTQFGKPVTLSCSQTLNHNVMYWYQQKSSQAPKLLFHYYDKDFNNEADTPDNFQSRRPNTSFCFLDIRSPGLGDTAMYLCATSYRQGAYEQYFGPGTRLTVT.

This clonotype was counted between two and nine times. The CDR3 DNA sequence: TGTGCCAGCAGTGACGGGAGTACAGATACGCAGTATTTT. Translation gives CASSDGSTDTQYF. The rearrangement joins TRBV6-4 to TRBJ2-3; tentatively, D is TRBD2 (5 bases). The CDR3 spans 13 residues. Germline CDR1 and CDR2: MRHNA and SNTAGT. V was clipped by 2 bases and J by 3 bases, with 6 bases between them.

Worth noting for this clonotype: The junction departs from the called germline gene at one end, perhaps through a read error. Here the CDR3 reads CASSGGTGGSGELFF. In DNA form, the CDR3 reads TGTGCTAGCAGCGGGGGGACAGGGGGCTCCGGGGAGCTGTTTTTT. V is TRBV5-6 and J is TRBJ2-2, with TRBD1 matching 12 bases. CDR3 length: 15 amino acids. In germline, CDR1 is SGHDT, CDR2 YYEEEE.

V is TRBV2 and J is TRBJ2-1, with unresolved D. CDR1 and CDR2 (germline): SNHLY, FYNNEI. V lost 2 bases and J lost 6, with 8 bases in between. The CDR3 loop spans 13 amino acids. CDR3 DNA sequence: TGTGCCAGCAGTGAAATAGCTCGCAATGAGCAGTTCTTC. Translating it yields CASSEIARNEQFF.

The V call is TRBV10-3, the J call TRBJ2-3, with D perhaps matching TRBD2 (6 bases). The CDR3 spans 15 residues. Germline V gene sequence: CDR1 ENHRY, CDR2 SYGVKD. Trimming cost V 8 bases and J 6 bases, with 21 bases left between them. CDR3 sequence reads: CAIFDPGLISDTQYF. Written as DNA, the CDR3 is TGTGCCATCTTCGACCCGGGACTCATCTCGGATACGCAGTATTTT.

The chain combines TRBV18 with TRBJ1-1, with 8 bases that match TRBD1. Germline CDR1 is KGHSH and CDR2 is LQKENI. The CDR3 extends over 15 amino acids. Trimming removed 4 bases from V and 3 bases from J; junction bases left unmatched: 7. CDR3 sequence: CASSRWQGADTEAFF. DNA of the CDR3: TGTGCCAGCTCACGCTGGCAGGGGGCTGACACTGAAGCTTTCTTT.

This clonotype was detected only a few times. This rearrangement joins TRBV28 to TRBJ1-3; D remains ambiguous. Germline lookup yields CDR1 MDHEN and CDR2 SYDVKM. V was shortened by 7 bases and J by 0 bases, with 10 bases between the two germline ends. This CDR3 has 14 residues. The DNA for the CDR3 is TGTGCCAGCAATATCGGAGGCTCTGGAAACACCATATATTTT. It codes for CASNIGGSGNTIYF. Full variable domain (outside the CDR3, taken from reference TRBV28 and TRBJ1-3): DVKVTQSSRYLVKRTGEKVFLECVQDMDHENMFWYRQDPGLGLRLIYFSYDVKMKEKGDIPEGYSVSREKKERFSLILESASTNQTSMYLCASNIGGSGNTIYFGEGSWLTVV.

CDR3 amino acids: CASRATGTGYGYTF. The DNA for the CDR3 is TGTGCCAGCAGAGCTACCGGGACAGGATATGGCTACACCTTC. This chain connects TRBV7-9 to TRBJ1-2; 8 bases map to TRBD1. CDR1 and CDR2 from the germline V gene are SEHNR and FQNEAQ (reference sequence). J gave up 5 bases and V 6 bases, and 8 bases lay outside the gene matches. The CDR3 runs to 14 residues.

The CDR3 nucleotides read TGTGCCAGCCAGGAATCCCCGGGAGGGCCCCACCAAGAGACCCAGTACTTC. This sequence encodes CASQESPGGPHQETQYF. This chain connects TRBV7-6 to TRBJ2-5; the match to TRBD2 covers 8 bases. V was pared by 8 bases and J by 0 bases, with 14 bases of the junction left unmatched. CDR3 length: 17 amino acids. CDR1 SGHVS and CDR2 FNYEAQ come from the germline V gene. Supplemented by reference TRBV7-6 and TRBJ2-5, the full variable domain reads GAGVSQSPRYKVTKRGQDVALRCDPISGHVSLYWYRQALGQGPEFLTYFNYEAQQDKSGLPNDRFSAERPEGSISTLTIQRTEQRDSAMYRCASQESPGGPHQETQYFGPGTRLLVL.

The CDR3, as DNA: TGCAGTGCCGCCAGATTAGCGGCTCAAGAGACCCAGTACTTC. Its protein is CSAARLAAQETQYF. V is TRBV20-1 and J is TRBJ2-5, with a weak D call TRBD2 (6 bases). V lost 6 bases, J lost 2 bases, and 16 bases lay in between. Germline CDR1 and CDR2: DFQATT and SNEGSKA (reference sequence). The CDR3 covers 14 residues.

This chain connects TRBV5-1 to TRBJ2-2, with TRBD1 matching 7 bases. The CDR3 is made up of 17 amino acids. J lost 5 bases, V lost 0 bases, and 10 bases had no gene match. Germline assignment: CDR1 SGHRS and CDR2 YFSETQ. The CDR3 spells CASSLAGKGAITGELFF. The DNA of the CDR3 is TGCGCCAGCAGCTTGGCCGGGAAGGGGGCGATTACCGGGGAGCTGTTTTTT.

This clonotype showed up just a few times. The CDR3 DNA is TGTGCCAGCATTCCCTGGGGGGGATACACCGGGGAGCTGTTTTTT. Its translation is CASIPWGGYTGELFF. The rearrangement uses TRBV12-3 or TRBV12-4 and TRBJ2-2, with 7 positions matching TRBD2. There are 15 residues in the CDR3. V lost 7 bases and J lost 3; bases outside the gene matches: 8.

This clonotype was seen only a few times. CDR3 protein: CASSLKGWISGNTIYF. The CDR3 coding sequence is TGTGCCAGCAGCTTAAAGGGTTGGATCTCTGGAAACACCATATATTTT. The chain uses TRBV7-2 and TRBJ1-3; no clear D. The CDR3 is 16 amino acids. V was cut by 2 bases and J by 0 bases, with 11 bases left in between. Germline CDR1 SGHTA, CDR2 FQGNSA.

The chain couples TRBV27 to TRBJ1-5; D is unresolved. Looked up from germline, CDR1 is MNHEY and CDR2 is SMNVEV (reference sequence). The CDR3 is 19 residues long. V was clipped by 7 bases and J by 3 bases, with 28 bases between them. CDR3 sequence reads: CASKPIPDAGSLINQPQHF. The CDR3 nucleotides are TGTGCCAGCAAACCTATCCCGGACGCCGGTTCCCTCATCAATCAGCCCCAGCATTTT.

The J gene is TRBJ2-7, the V gene TRBV5-1, with D uncertain. Germline CDR1 reads SGHRS; CDR2 reads YFSETQ. The CDR3 has 14 amino acids. Between the trimmed V and J ends, which lost 0 bases and 5 bases, there was a span of 12 bases. The CDR3 spells CASSLGGGIDEQYF. CDR3 nucleotides: TGCGCCAGCAGCTTGGGGGGTGGTATCGACGAGCAGTACTTC.

CDR3 protein: CSVALERTSGVVAYNEQFF. In nucleotides, the CDR3 is TGCAGCGTTGCCTTGGAGAGGACTAGCGGGGTCGTTGCGTACAATGAGCAGTTCTTC. The chain employs TRBV29-1 and TRBJ2-1; TRBD2 matches at 12 bases. Trimming took 4 bases from V and 4 from J; bases not matched to a gene: 17. Germline CDR1 SQVTM, CDR2 ANQGSEA. This CDR3 contains 19 residues.